This T cell receptor beta chain stems from a study of tumor-infiltrating lymphocytes in primary liver carcinoma. The researchers produced TCR beta cDNA from approximately 540 ng total RNA with a constant-region primer. Library construction for TCR beta comprised three nested multiplex PCR rounds performed with slightly modified ARM-PCR. In the first two PCR rounds, TRBV1-TRBV30 forward primers were paired with a C-beta reverse primer, and each round lasted roughly 9 cycles. TCRdb re-derived calls from the multiplex PCR reads in MiXCR, one entry per CDR3 protein. The sample comprises about 120,000 distinct CDR3 sequences, roughly 70% of which are singletons, and around 8.1% rests with the top ten. Both RNA and DNA were isolated together from about 20-30 mg of bulk tissue that had not been sorted. The J segment lost 4 bases and the V segment lost 2 bases, leaving 17 bases of the junction unmatched. The CDR3 contains 18 residues. Per the germline V gene, CDR1 is DFQATT and CDR2 is SNEGSKA (reference sequence).

The chain links TRBV20-1 to TRBJ2-1; 7 nucleotides align to TRBD2. The sequenced sample was tumor-adjacent normal liver tissue. The sequence was obtained from a woman aged 60-75 years with primary liver carcinoma and hepatitis B virus infection. The CDR3 bases are TGCAGTGCTAGATCGTGGGCTAACGGGAGGCCGAGTTACAATGAGCAGTTCTTC. Its translation is CSARSWANGRPSYNEQFF.